Below, 18 T cell receptor beta chains from the same sample are listed, as sequenced in a study of regulatory T cells in long-lasting Graves disease. Time point indicated: newly diagnosed GD, antithyroid drugs for less than 3 months. The TCR library was made from RNA extracted from PBMCs. Both iRepertoire HTBI primers and Arm-PCR of CDR3 regions were used to build the TCR beta libraries. TCRdb reprocessed the multiplex PCR reads via MiXCR and lists one record per CDR3 protein. This repertoire shows roughly 520,000 distinct CDR3 sequences, around 13% found once; its top ten account for about 8.3%. In addition, the sample was reused for a study of T cells in Graves' hyperthyroidism and ophthalmopathy.

The sample consisted of peripheral blood mononuclear cells (PBMCs), taken at new diagnosis, from a patient treated with antithyroid drugs. Every receptor here comes from a woman in her thirties with Graves disease.

In its sample, this clonotype was seen many times. This chain links TRBV28 with TRBJ1-5; D gene unclear. V was pared by 4 bases and J by 1 base, with 14 bases between. Germline lookup yields CDR1 MDHEN and CDR2 SYDVKM. The CDR3 is 16 residues long. Here the CDR3 DNA reads TGTGCCAGCAGTTCGACCCCGACAATAAGCAATCAGCCCCAGCATTTT. This sequence encodes CASSSTPTISNQPQHF.

This clonotype was detected many times. The chain employs TRBV11-2 and TRBJ2-3; D possibly corresponds to TRBD1 (5 bases). V lost 5 bases to trimming and J lost 0 bases, with 15 bases between them. CDR1 and CDR2 (germline): SGHAT, FQNNGV. The CDR3 is 16 residues long. The CDR3, as DNA: TGTGCCAGCAGCCTCCTTAGGGGCGGAAGCACAGATACGCAGTATTTT. Amino acids: CASSLLRGGSTDTQYF. The variable domain in full, completed from reference TRBV11-2 and TRBJ2-3, reads EAGVAQSPRYKIIEKRQSVAFWCNPISGHATLYWYQQILGQGPKLLIQFQNNGVVDDSQLPKDRFSAERLKGVDSTLKIQPAKLEDSAVYLCASSLLRGGSTDTQYFGPGTRLTVL.

This clonotype came up a few times. The chain carries TRBV27 and TRBJ1-6; D ambiguous. In germline, CDR1 is MNHEY, CDR2 SMNVEV (reference sequence). V was trimmed by 6 bases and J by 7 bases, leaving 13 bases between them. This CDR3 contains 14 residues. In DNA form, the CDR3 reads TGTGCCAGCAGCCTACAGATTTTCAATTCACCCCTCCACTTT. It codes for CASSLQIFNSPLHF.

Ten or more counts support this clonotype. The chain employs TRBV7-2 and TRBJ1-2, with 9 positions matching TRBD1. The trim removed 6 bases at V and 0 bases at J, leaving 5 bases unmatched. This CDR3 is built from 15 residues. Germline CDR1 SGHTA, CDR2 FQGNSA. The CDR3 sequence: CASSRQGGPNYGYTF. CDR3 coding DNA: TGTGCCAGCAGTCGACAGGGGGGCCCTAACTATGGCTACACCTTC.

This clonotype was observed many times. This chain uses TRBV3-1 with TRBJ2-1; D is uncertain. Trimming pared 0 bases from V and 10 bases from J, leaving 7 bases between. The length of the CDR3 is 12 residues. The germline gives CDR1 LGHDT, CDR2 YNNKEL (reference sequence). The CDR3 protein is CASSQDVREQFF. CDR3 coding DNA: TGTGCCAGCAGCCAAGATGTGAGGGAGCAGTTCTTC.

In the case of this clonotype: A much larger clone is a single base away; this may be a read error. Because the CDR3 is missing its conserved closing phenylalanine or tryptophan, this is likely a read error. This rearrangement joins TRBV7-9 to TRBJ2-1; 7 bases are a match to TRBD2. Trimming at V came to 4 bases and at J to 7 bases, leaving 13 bases not matched to a gene. The CDR3 consists of 16 residues. Germline V gene lookup returns CDR1 SEHNR and CDR2 FQNEAQ (reference sequence). The CDR3 reads CASSSGSGISWNEQFL. The CDR3 coding sequence is TGTGCCAGCAGCTCGGGGAGCGGGATATCCTGGAATGAGCAGTTCTTG.

This clonotype was seen at least ten times. This may be a read error, as it is one base from a much larger clone. The chain is built from TRBV7-6 and TRBJ2-3; D unresolved. V lost 2 bases, J lost 2 bases, and 2 bases lay in between. Per germline, CDR1 SGHVS and CDR2 FNYEAQ. The CDR3 has 12 amino acids. CDR3 DNA sequence: TGTGCCAGCAGCTTACACACAGATACGCAGTATTTT. Protein product: CASSLHTDTQYF.

The rearrangement links TRBV30 to TRBJ2-1; the D is unclear. The length of the CDR3 is 11 residues. The V and J ends lost 3 bases and 4 bases respectively, with 4 bases between them. Germline-derived CDR1 and CDR2 are GTSNPN and SVGIG (reference sequence). The CDR3 DNA is TGTGCCTGGAGGTTATACAATGAGCAGTTCTTC. Protein sequence: CAWRLYNEQFF.

This clonotype was picked up many times. The chain carries TRBV11-2 and TRBJ2-1, with 13 bases fitting TRBD2. V trimming: 6 bases; J trimming: 8 bases; junction bases outside the gene matches: 10. This CDR3 contains 16 residues. CDR1 is SGHAT, CDR2 FQNNGV, per germline. The CDR3 sequence is CASSLWTSGSVDEQFF. For the CDR3, the DNA is TGTGCCAGCAGTCTATGGACTAGCGGGAGTGTCGATGAGCAGTTCTTC.

Here the CDR3 reads CASSRHTSGRDEQYF. CDR3 coding DNA: TGTGCCAGCAGCCGACACACTAGCGGGAGGGACGAGCAGTACTTC. V gene TRBV14 combines with J gene TRBJ2-7; 13 bases are shared with TRBD2. This CDR3 is 15 amino acids long. Trimming at V came to 4 bases and at J to 5 bases, leaving 5 bases not matched to a gene. CDR1 and CDR2 (germline): SGHDN, FVKESK.

The gene calls are TRBV19 and TRBJ1-2; 7 bases align to TRBD1. Trimming took 5 bases from V and 3 from J; bases not matched to a gene: 6. Germline V lookup: CDR1 LNHDA, CDR2 SQIVND (reference sequence). CDR3 length: 14 amino acids. The CDR3 protein is CASSSRQGHYGYTF. Written as DNA, the CDR3 is TGTGCCAGTAGTTCACGACAGGGCCACTATGGCTACACCTTC. Full variable domain (remainder filled in from reference TRBV19 and TRBJ1-2): DGGITQSPKYLFRKEGQNVTLSCEQNLNHDAMYWYRQDPGQGLRLIYYSQIVNDFQKGDIAEGYSVSREKKESFPLTVTSAQKNPTAFYLCASSSRQGHYGYTFGSGTRLTVV.

This clonotype was picked up many times. The chain joins TRBV9 to TRBJ1-1, with unresolved D. V was cut by 3 bases and J by 0 bases, with 15 bases left in between. In germline, CDR1 is SGDLS, CDR2 YYNGEE. The CDR3 is 16 amino acids. The CDR3 nucleotides are TGTGCCAGCAGCGCAGAGAGCCAGGTCCTGAACACTGAAGCTTTCTTT. The encoded protein is CASSAESQVLNTEAFF.

The chain carries TRBV20-1 and TRBJ1-1, with 9 bases that match TRBD1. The length of the CDR3 is 13 residues. In germline, CDR1 is DFQATT, CDR2 SNEGSKA (reference sequence). Trimming took 6 bases from V and 2 from J; bases not matched to a gene: 4. CDR3 protein: CSAPTGGNTEAFF. DNA of the CDR3: TGCAGTGCACCGACAGGGGGTAACACTGAAGCTTTCTTT.

This clonotype was observed many times. V is TRBV5-1 and J is TRBJ2-2, with 9 positions matching TRBD2. The CDR3 is 20 residues long. Germline V gene data show CDR1 as SGHRS and CDR2 as YFSETQ. V gave up 1 base and J gave up 4 bases; unmatched junction bases: 17. The CDR3 bases are TGCGCCAGCAGCTTGTGGCTAGCGGGACTAGCTAGCGAAGGCACCGGGGAGCTGTTTTTT. Its protein is CASSLWLAGLASEGTGELFF.

This clonotype showed up many times. CDR3 nucleotide sequence: TGTGCCAGCGCGAGGGGGTCTACCTACGAGCAGTACTTC. Translation: CASARGSTYEQYF. The rearrangement uses TRBV6-1 and TRBJ2-7, with D possibly being TRBD1 (6 bases). This CDR3 is built from 13 residues. V was pared by 8 bases and J by 2 bases, with 13 bases between. Germline lookup yields CDR1 MNHNS and CDR2 SASEGT.

The table lists this clonotype with many counts. The chain combines TRBV11-3 with TRBJ2-2; D call uncertain. CDR3 length: 16 amino acids. CDR1 is SGHNT and CDR2 is YENEEA in the germline V gene. Trimming stripped 1 base from V and 8 bases from J, with 17 bases between. CDR3 in DNA: TGTGCCAGCAGCTTAGGAGTCGGATACTCAAGGGGGGAGCTGTTTTTT. Translating it yields CASSLGVGYSRGELFF.

Concerning this clonotype itself: At one boundary the junction diverges from the germline segment, which might be a read error. The chain has TRBV5-1 and TRBJ2-1, with D uncertain. The CDR3 is 13 residues long. Germline CDR1 SGHRS, CDR2 YFSETQ. The CDR3 DNA reads TGCGCCAGCAGCTTGGGCGGCTACAATCAGCAGTTCTTC. It translates to CASSLGGYNQQFF.

The chain uses TRBV7-9 and TRBJ1-1; D is unresolved. V was cut by 0 bases and J by 6 bases, with 8 bases left in between. The CDR3 sequence is 13 residues long. CDR1 SEHNR and CDR2 FQNEAQ come from the germline V gene (reference sequence). The CDR3 DNA reads as TGTGCCAGCAGCTTAGCGGGGATGTCTGAAGCTTTCTTT. It is translated as CASSLAGMSEAFF.